The rows below give T cell receptor beta chains drawn from one sample of a study of blood T cell repertoires in COVID-19. Produced via immunoSEQ multiplex PCR; TCRdb's table is partial and in-frame only. The table records hundreds of thousands of clones, 84% of them present only once. The sequencing input was peripheral blood. The receptors originated from a human donor in a cohort sampled during active COVID-19. The CDR3 runs from the conserved cysteine through the conserved F or W. Fields, in order: J gene, V gene, CDR3 protein.

TRBJ2-7 | TRBV4-2 | CASSHGAGGKSYEQYF
TRBJ1-5 | TRBV6-2/TRBV6-3 | CASSPRPGNQPQHF
TRBJ2-5 | TRBV7-8 | CASSPEVGRFRGTQYF
TRBJ2-1 | TRBV27 | CASQTSGSLEQFF
TRBJ2-2 | TRBV2 | CASRRGRGNTGELFF
TRBJ1-2 | TRBV28 | CASSSPAGGFYGYTF
TRBJ1-1 | TRBV5-1 | CASSLRDSRTEAFF
TRBJ1-1 | TRBV7-3 | CASSLQRGTEAFF
TRBJ1-1 | TRBV10-1 | CASSQGTGGRAFF
TRBJ1-6 | TRBV6-5 | CASSYSKYRVYSPLHF
TRBJ2-3 | TRBV5-1 | CASSTGLVSTDTQYF
TRBJ1-6 | TRBV5-1 | CASSQGTARADSPLHF
TRBJ1-5 | TRBV6-5 | CASSYSQGRQPQHF
TRBJ1-2 | TRBV19 | CASSIDKGSRGYTF
TRBJ2-3 | TRBV18 | CASSPMAGGSPDTQYF
TRBJ2-3 | TRBV27 | CASSRRQGLTDTQYF
TRBJ1-6 | TRBV14 | CASSPTGQGRNSPLHF
TRBJ2-7 | TRBV6-1 | CASSERGTSGGFSYEQYF
TRBJ1-5 | TRBV18 | CASSGQGHNQPQHF
TRBJ2-5 | TRBV5-1 | CASFQGSGETQYF
TRBJ2-3 | TRBV6-2/TRBV6-3 | CASSYSSRGTDTQYF
TRBJ1-6 | TRBV6-6 | CASSPTGRSPLHF
TRBJ2-7 | TRBV2 | CASSDLGTSYEQYF
TRBJ1-1 | TRBV7-8 | CASSLGQVNTEAFF